This is a list of T cell receptor beta chains from one sample in a study of OX40 agonist ivuxolimab in advanced cancers. Assay: immunoSEQ multiplex PCR; the TCRdb copy retains only in-frame clones and omits some. This sample has some 76,000 clones, with around 86% found just once. The sequences come from CD4+ or CD8+ T cells sorted from blood, collected in a trial of the OX40 agonist ivuxolimab. These TCRs come from an adult with an advanced solid tumor such as melanoma, head and neck, liver or kidney cancer. The CDR3 runs from the conserved cysteine through the conserved F or W. The D gene is left open where the match is weak. Clone size is not always given. Where it is, it says once, few, many or a class for expanded clones.

d_gene	abundance	v_gene	j_gene	CDR3nt	CDR3aa
NA	once	TRBV7-2	TRBJ2-3	TGTGCCAGCAGCCCGAGACCCACAGATACGCAGTATTTT	CASSPRPTDTQYF
TRBD1	NA	TRBV19	TRBJ1-5	TGTGCCAGTATTCCGACAGGGGGTAGCAATCAGCCCCAGCATTTT	CASIPTGGSNQPQHF
NA	NA	TRBV18	TRBJ2-3	TGTGCCAGCTCGCCAGCTGTGGGAACAGATACGCAGTATTTT	CASSPAVGTDTQYF
TRBD1	NA	TRBV10-1	TRBJ1-6	TGCGCCAGCAGGGTCTTTAACATGACAGGGTTGAGGTCACCCCTCCACTTT	CASRVFNMTGLRSPLHF
NA	NA	TRBV29-1	TRBJ2-3	TGCAGCGTTACCATCTACCGCACAGATACGCAGTATTTT	CSVTIYRTDTQYF
NA	NA	TRBV29-1	TRBJ1-4	TGCAGCGTTGGGTCGGCTGAAAAACTGTTTTTT	CSVGSAEKLFF
TRBD2	few	TRBV6-5	TRBJ2-1	TGTGCCACCACGCAAGCGGGAGATTACTACAATGAGCAGTTCTTC	CATTQAGDYYNEQFF
TRBD2	NA	TRBV5-1	TRBJ2-3	TGCGCCAGCAGCTCCGGGACTAGCGGGGGGAACGCAGATACGCAGTATTTT	CASSSGTSGGNADTQYF
TRBD2	NA	TRBV11-1	TRBJ2-5	TGTGCCAGCAGGGTAGCGGGAGAAGAGACCCAGTACTTC	CASRVAGEETQYF
NA	few	TRBV21-1	TRBJ1-6	TGTGCCAGCAGCACGCGGTCCTATAATTCACCCCTCCACTTT	CASSTRSYNSPLHF
TRBD2	NA	TRBV7-3	TRBJ2-3	TGTGCCAGCAGCTTAGCTAGCGGGGGGGCAAATACGCAGTATTTT	CASSLASGGANTQYF
NA	NA	TRBV7-8	TRBJ2-7	TGTGCCAGCAGCTCCTTCGACGAGCAGTACTTC	CASSSFDEQYF
TRBD1	NA	TRBV6-5	TRBJ1-4	TGTGCCAGCAGTAGATCCGGGACAGGGTCGCAAAAACTGTTTTTT	CASSRSGTGSQKLFF
NA	NA	TRBV9	TRBJ1-3	TGTGCCAGCAGCGTAAGAGGCTCTGGAAACACCATATATTTT	CASSVRGSGNTIYF
NA	NA	TRBV28	TRBJ2-2	TGTGCCAGCAGTTCGGCGGGCCTCACCGGGGAGCTGTTTTTT	CASSSAGLTGELFF
NA	NA	TRBV19	TRBJ1-4	TGTGCCAGTAGTCGGGACCCCACGGCTCTCGGAAAACTGTTTTTT	CASSRDPTALGKLFF
TRBD2	NA	TRBV30	TRBJ2-7	TGTGCCTGGGGACTACCGGGACTAGCTCACTACGAGCAGTACTTC	CAWGLPGLAHYEQYF
NA	NA	TRBV7-2	TRBJ2-7	TGTGCCAGCAGCTCCGGGGCTTTCTACGAGCAGTACTTC	CASSSGAFYEQYF
TRBD1	NA	TRBV30	TRBJ1-1	TGTGCCTGGAGTGTTGGCCCGACAGGGCTCACTGAAGCTTTCTTT	CAWSVGPTGLTEAFF
TRBD2	NA	TRBV19	TRBJ2-3	TGTGCCAGTAGTGTGACTAGCGGCCTCACAGATACGCAGTATTTT	CASSVTSGLTDTQYF
NA	NA	TRBV5-1	TRBJ2-5	TGCGCCAGCAGCTTAGGGACGGGGGTAGAGACCCAGTACTTC	CASSLGTGVETQYF
TRBD2	NA	TRBV4-1	TRBJ2-2	TGCGCCAGCAGCCAACTTGGGCTAGCGGGGGCCCCAGGGGCCGGGGAGCTGTTTTTT	CASSQLGLAGAPGAGELFF
NA	NA	TRBV7-9	TRBJ1-2	TGTGCCAGCAGCCTCCGGATATATGGCTACACCTTC	CASSLRIYGYTF
NA	NA	TRBV7-9	TRBJ1-3	TGTGCCAGCAGCTTATTATCCACTACCTCTGGAAACACCATATATTTT	CASSLLSTTSGNTIYF
TRBD1	NA	TRBV19	TRBJ2-7	TGTGCCGATTGGACAGGGGTCTTTTACGAGCAGTACTTC	CADWTGVFYEQYF
TRBD2	NA	TRBV7-8	TRBJ2-3	TGTGCCAGCAGCTTAGGGACTAGCGAGAGCACAGATACGCAGTATTTT	CASSLGTSESTDTQYF
TRBD2	NA	TRBV30	TRBJ2-7	TGTGCCTGGAGTGTGCCTAGCGGGGGCCACGAGCAGTACTTC	CAWSVPSGGHEQYF